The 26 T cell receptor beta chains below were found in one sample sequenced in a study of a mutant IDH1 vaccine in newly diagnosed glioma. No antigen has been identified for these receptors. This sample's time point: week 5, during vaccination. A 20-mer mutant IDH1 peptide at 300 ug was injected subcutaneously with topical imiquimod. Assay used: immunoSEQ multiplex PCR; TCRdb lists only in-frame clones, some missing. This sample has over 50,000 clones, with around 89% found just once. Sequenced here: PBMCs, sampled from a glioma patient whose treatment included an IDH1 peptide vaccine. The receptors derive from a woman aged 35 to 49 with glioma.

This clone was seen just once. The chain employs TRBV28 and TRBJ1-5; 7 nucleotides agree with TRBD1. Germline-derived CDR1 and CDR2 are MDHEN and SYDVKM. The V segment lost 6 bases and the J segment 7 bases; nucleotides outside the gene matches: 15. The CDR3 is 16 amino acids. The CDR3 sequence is CASRRPAGGRKQPQHF. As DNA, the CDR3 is TGTGCCAGCAGACGACCAGCAGGGGGAAGGAAGCAGCCCCAGCATTTT. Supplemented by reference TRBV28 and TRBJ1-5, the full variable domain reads DVKVTQSSRYLVKRTGEKVFLECVQDMDHENMFWYRQDPGLGLRLIYFSYDVKMKEKGDIPEGYSVSREKKERFSLILESASTNQTSMYLCASRRPAGGRKQPQHFGDGTRLSIL.

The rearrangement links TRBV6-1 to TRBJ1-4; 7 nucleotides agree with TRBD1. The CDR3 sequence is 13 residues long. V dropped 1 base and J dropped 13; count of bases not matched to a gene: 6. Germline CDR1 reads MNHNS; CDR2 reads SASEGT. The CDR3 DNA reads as TGTGCCAGCAGTGAAGAAAGGGGGCGCGGACTGTTTTTT. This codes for CASSEERGRGLFF.

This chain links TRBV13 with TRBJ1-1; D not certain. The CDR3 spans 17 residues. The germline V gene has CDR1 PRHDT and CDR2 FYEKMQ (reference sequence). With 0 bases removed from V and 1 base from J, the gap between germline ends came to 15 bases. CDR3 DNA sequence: TGTGCCAGCAGCTTAGGGGACCTGGAAGAGTGGAACACTGAAGCTTTCTTT. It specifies CASSLGDLEEWNTEAFF.

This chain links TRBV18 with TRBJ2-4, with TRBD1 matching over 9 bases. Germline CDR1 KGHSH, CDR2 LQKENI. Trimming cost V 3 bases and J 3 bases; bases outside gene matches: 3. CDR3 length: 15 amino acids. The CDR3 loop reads CASSPSTGGKNIQYF. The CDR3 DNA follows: TGTGCCAGCTCACCCTCGACAGGGGGCAAAAACATTCAGTACTTC.

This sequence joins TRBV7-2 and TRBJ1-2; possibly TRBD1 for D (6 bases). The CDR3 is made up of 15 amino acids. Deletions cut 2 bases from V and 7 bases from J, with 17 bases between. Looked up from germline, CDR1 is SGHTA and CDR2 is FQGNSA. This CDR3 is CASSLNRGARGGYTF. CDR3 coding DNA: TGTGCCAGCAGCTTAAATCGGGGGGCCCGGGGTGGCTACACCTTC.

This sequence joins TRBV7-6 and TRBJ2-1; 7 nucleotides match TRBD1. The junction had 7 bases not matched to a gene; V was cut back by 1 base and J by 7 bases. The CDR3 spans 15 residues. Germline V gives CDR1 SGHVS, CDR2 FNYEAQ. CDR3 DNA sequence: TGTGCCAGCAGCTTAGGACTCGGGACAGTGAATGAGCAGTTCTTC. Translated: CASSLGLGTVNEQFF.

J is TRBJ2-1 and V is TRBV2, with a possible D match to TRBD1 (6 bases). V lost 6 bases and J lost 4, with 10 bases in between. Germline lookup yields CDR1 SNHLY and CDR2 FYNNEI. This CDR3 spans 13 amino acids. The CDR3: CASRGTPYNEQFF. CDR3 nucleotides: TGTGCCAGCAGGGGGACACCTTACAATGAGCAGTTCTTC.

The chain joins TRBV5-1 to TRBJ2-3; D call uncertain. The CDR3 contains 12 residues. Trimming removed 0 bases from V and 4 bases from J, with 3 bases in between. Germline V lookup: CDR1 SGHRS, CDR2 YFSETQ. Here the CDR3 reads CASSLAPDTQYF. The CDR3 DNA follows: TGCGCCAGCAGCTTGGCCCCAGATACGCAGTATTTT.

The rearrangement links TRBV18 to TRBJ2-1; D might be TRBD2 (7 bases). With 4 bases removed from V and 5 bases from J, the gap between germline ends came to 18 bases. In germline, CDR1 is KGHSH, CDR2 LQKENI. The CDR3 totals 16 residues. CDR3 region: CASSRLAGAANNEQFF. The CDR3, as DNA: TGTGCCAGCTCACGGTTGGCGGGGGCCGCCAACAATGAGCAGTTCTTC.

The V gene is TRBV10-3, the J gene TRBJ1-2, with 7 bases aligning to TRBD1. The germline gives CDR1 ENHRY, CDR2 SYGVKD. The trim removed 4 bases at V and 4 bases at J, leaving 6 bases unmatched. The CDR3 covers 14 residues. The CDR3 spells CAISGREGAYGYTF. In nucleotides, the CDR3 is TGTGCCATCAGTGGTAGGGAGGGGGCCTATGGCTACACCTTC.

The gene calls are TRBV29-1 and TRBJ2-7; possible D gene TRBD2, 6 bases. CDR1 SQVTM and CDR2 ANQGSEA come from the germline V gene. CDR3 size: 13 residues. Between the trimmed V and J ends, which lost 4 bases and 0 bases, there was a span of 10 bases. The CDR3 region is CSVGRGASYEQYF. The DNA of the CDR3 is TGCAGCGTTGGGCGCGGGGCCTCCTACGAGCAGTACTTC.

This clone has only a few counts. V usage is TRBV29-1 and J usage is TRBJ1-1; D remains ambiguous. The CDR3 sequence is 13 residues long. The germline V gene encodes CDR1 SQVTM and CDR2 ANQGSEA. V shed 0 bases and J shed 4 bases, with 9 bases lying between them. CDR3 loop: CSVEELLPTEAFF. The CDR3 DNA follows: TGCAGCGTTGAAGAATTACTTCCCACTGAAGCTTTCTTT. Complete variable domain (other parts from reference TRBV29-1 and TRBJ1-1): SAVISQKPSRDICQRGTSLTIQCQVDSQVTMMFWYRQQPGQSLTLIATANQGSEATYESGFVIDKFPISRPNLTFSTLTVSNMSPEDSSIYLCSVEELLPTEAFFGQGTRLTVV.

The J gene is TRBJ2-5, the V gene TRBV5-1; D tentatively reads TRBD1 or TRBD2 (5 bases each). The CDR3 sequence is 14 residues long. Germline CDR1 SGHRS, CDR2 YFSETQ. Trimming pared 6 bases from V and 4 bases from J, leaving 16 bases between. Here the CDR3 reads CASMGQVAGETQYF. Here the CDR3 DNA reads TGCGCCAGCATGGGGCAGGTGGCGGGAGAGACCCAGTACTTC.

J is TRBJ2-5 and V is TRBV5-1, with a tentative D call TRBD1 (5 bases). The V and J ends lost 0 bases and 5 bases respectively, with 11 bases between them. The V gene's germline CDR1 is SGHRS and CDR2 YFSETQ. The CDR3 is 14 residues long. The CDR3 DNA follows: TGCGCCAGCAGCTTGGGGGGCGCGTACGAGACCCAGTACTTC. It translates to CASSLGGAYETQYF.

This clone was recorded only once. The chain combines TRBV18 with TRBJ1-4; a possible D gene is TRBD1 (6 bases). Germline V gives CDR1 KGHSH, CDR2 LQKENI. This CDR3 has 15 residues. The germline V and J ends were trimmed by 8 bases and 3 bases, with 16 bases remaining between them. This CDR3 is CASTGNGAANEKLFF. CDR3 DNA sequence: TGTGCCAGCACAGGGAACGGTGCGGCTAATGAAAAACTGTTTTTT. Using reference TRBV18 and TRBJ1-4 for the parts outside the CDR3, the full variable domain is NAGVMQNPRHLVRRRGQEARLRCSPMKGHSHVYWYRQLPEEGLKFMVYLQKENIIDESGMPKERFSAEFPKEGPSILRIQQVVRGDSAAYFCASTGNGAANEKLFFGSGTQLSVL.

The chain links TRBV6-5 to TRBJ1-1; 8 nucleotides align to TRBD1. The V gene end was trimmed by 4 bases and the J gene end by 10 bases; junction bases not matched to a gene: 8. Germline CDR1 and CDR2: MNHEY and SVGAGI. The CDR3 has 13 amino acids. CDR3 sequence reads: CASSSSGGLGAFF. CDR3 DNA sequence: TGTGCCAGCAGTTCATCAGGGGGCTTGGGAGCTTTCTTT.

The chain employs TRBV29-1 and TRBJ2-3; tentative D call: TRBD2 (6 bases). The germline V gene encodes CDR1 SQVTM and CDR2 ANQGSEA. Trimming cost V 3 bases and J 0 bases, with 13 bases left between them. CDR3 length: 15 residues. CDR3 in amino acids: CSVDLGGVSTDTQYF. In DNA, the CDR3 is TGCAGCGTTGATCTTGGCGGGGTTAGCACAGATACGCAGTATTTT.

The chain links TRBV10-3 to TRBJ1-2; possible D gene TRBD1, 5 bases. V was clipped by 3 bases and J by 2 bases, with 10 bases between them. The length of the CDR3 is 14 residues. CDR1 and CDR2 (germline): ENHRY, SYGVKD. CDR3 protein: CAISDRGENYGYTF. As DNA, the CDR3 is TGTGCCATCAGTGATCGGGGCGAAAACTATGGCTACACCTTC.

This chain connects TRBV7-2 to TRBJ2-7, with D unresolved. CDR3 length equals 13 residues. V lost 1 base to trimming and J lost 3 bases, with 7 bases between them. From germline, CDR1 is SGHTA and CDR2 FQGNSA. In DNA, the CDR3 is TGTGCCAGCAGCTTAGAGACGGTCTACGAGCAGTACTTC. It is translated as CASSLETVYEQYF.

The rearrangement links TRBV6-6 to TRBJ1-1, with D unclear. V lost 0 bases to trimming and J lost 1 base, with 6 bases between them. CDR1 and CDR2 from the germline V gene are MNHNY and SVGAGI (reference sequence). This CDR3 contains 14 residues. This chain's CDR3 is CASSYSPGNTEAFF. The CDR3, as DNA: TGTGCCAGCAGTTACTCCCCAGGGAACACTGAAGCTTTCTTT.

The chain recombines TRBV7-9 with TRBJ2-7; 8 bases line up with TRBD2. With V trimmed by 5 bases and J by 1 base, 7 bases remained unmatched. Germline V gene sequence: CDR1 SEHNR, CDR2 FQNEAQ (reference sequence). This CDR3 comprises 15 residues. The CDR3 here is CASSAIAGISYEQYF. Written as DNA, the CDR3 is TGTGCCAGCAGCGCAATAGCGGGGATTTCCTACGAGCAGTACTTC.

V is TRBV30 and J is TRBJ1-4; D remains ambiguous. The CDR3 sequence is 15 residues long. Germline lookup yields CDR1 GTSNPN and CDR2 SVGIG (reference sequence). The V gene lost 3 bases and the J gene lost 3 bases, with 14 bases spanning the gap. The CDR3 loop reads CAWSEQGLANEKLFF. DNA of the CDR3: TGTGCCTGGAGCGAGCAAGGGTTGGCTAATGAAAAACTGTTTTTT.

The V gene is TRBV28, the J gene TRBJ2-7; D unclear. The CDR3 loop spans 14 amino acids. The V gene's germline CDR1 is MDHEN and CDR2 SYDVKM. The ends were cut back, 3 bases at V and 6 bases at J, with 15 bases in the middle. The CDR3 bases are TGTGCCAGCAGTTTGCCTGGAACCGTAGTCGAGCAGTACTTC. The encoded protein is CASSLPGTVVEQYF.

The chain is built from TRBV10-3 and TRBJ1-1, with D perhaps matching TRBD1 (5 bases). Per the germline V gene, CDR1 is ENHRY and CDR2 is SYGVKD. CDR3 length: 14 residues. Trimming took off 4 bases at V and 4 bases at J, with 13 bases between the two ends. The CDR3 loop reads CAISVEGWATEAFF. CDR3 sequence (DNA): TGTGCCATCAGTGTGGAGGGGTGGGCCACTGAAGCTTTCTTT.

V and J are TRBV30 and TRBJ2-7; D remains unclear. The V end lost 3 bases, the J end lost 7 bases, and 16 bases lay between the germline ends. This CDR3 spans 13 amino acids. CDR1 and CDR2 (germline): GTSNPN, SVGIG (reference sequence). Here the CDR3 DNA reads TGTGCCTGGAGCTTGAACAGTCTACGTGAGCAGTACTTC. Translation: CAWSLNSLREQYF.

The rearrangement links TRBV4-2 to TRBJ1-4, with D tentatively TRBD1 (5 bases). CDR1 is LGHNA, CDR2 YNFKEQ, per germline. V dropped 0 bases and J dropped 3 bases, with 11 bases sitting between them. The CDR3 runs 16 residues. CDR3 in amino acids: CASSQEWGAANEKLFF. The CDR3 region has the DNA TGTGCCAGCAGCCAAGAATGGGGCGCGGCTAATGAAAAACTGTTTTTT.